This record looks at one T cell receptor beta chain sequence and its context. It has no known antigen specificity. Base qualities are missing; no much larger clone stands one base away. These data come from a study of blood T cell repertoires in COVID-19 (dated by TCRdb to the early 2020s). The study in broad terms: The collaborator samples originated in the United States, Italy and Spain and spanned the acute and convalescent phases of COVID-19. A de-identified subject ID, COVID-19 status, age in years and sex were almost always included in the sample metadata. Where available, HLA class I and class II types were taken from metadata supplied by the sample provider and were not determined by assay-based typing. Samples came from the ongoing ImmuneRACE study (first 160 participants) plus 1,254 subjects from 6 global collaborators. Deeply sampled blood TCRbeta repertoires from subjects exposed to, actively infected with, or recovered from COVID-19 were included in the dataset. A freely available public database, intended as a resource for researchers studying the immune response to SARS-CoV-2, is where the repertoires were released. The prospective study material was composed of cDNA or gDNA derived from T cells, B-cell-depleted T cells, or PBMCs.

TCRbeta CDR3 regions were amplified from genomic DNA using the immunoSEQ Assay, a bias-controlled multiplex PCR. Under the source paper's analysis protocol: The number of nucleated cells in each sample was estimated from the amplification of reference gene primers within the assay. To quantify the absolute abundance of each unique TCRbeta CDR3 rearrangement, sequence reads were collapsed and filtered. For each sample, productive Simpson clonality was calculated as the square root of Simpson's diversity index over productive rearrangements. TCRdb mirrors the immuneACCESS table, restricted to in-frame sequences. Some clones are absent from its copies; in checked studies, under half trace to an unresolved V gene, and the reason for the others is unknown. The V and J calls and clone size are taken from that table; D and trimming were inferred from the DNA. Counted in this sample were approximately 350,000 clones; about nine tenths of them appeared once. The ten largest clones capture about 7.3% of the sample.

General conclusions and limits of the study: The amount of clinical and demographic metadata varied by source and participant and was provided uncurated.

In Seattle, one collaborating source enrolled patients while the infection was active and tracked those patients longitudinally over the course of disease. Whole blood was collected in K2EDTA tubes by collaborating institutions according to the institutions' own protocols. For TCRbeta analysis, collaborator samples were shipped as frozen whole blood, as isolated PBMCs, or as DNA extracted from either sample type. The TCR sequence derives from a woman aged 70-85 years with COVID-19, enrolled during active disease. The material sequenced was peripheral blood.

The DNA sequence is given as TGTGCCAGCAGCTTAGACGCGTTCGGGAATCAGCCCCAGCATTTT. It encodes CASSLDAFGNQPQHF. The rearrangement combines TRBV7-2 with TRBJ1-5; the D gene lacks a confident call. CDR1 is given as SGHTA and CDR2 as FQGNSA, both from the germline V gene. Trimming removed 1 base from V and 4 bases from J, leaving 11 bases between the germline ends. The CDR3 spans 15 residues, from the cysteine through the phenylalanine. CDR3 DNA only is kept here, 45 bases in frame from base 1.